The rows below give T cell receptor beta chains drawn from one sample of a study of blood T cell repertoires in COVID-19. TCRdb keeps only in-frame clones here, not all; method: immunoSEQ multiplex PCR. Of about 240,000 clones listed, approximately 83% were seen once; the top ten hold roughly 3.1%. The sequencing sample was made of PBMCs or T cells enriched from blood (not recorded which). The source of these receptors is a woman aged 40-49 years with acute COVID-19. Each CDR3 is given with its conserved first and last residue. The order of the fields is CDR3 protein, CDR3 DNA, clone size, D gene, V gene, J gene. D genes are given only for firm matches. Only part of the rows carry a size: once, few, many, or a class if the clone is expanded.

CDR3aa: CAWKLAGGQEQYF
CDR3nt: TGTGCCTGGAAACTAGCGGGAGGGCAGGAGCAGTACTTC
abundance: once
d_gene: TRBD2
v_gene: TRBV30
j_gene: TRBJ2-7

CDR3aa: CAKTKTGERGSPLHF
CDR3nt: TGCGCTAAAACTAAGACAGGGGAAAGGGGTTCACCCCTCCACTTT
abundance: .
d_gene: TRBD1
v_gene: TRBV23-1
j_gene: TRBJ1-6

CDR3aa: CASSFRGQGSPLHF
CDR3nt: TGTGCCAGCAGTTTCCGGGGCCAGGGGTCACCCCTCCACTTT
abundance: .
d_gene: .
v_gene: TRBV28
j_gene: TRBJ1-6

CDR3aa: CASSWGQNTGELFF
CDR3nt: TGTGCCAGCAGCTGGGGACAGAACACCGGGGAGCTGTTTTTT
abundance: .
d_gene: .
v_gene: TRBV5-6
j_gene: TRBJ2-2

CDR3aa: CASSLGQGGNGGELFF
CDR3nt: TGTGCCAGCAGCTTAGGGCAGGGAGGAAACGGCGGGGAGCTGTTTTTT
abundance: .
d_gene: .
v_gene: TRBV7-9
j_gene: TRBJ2-2

CDR3aa: CASSLAAGEDTQYF
CDR3nt: TGTGCCAGCAGCTTAGCGGCAGGGGAAGATACGCAGTATTTT
abundance: .
d_gene: .
v_gene: TRBV11-1
j_gene: TRBJ2-3

CDR3aa: CASNSAGHPQHF
CDR3nt: TGTGCCAGCAACTCCGCCGGTCACCCCCAGCATTTT
abundance: .
d_gene: .
v_gene: TRBV12-3/TRBV12-4
j_gene: TRBJ1-5

CDR3aa: CASSLAGGNQGYTF
CDR3nt: TGTGCCAGCAGCTTAGCGGGGGGGAATCAAGGCTACACCTTC
abundance: .
d_gene: .
v_gene: TRBV7-9
j_gene: TRBJ1-2

CDR3aa: CASSKGQGGLSETQYF
CDR3nt: TGCGCCAGCAGCAAGGGACAAGGGGGCCTCTCAGAGACCCAGTACTTC
abundance: .
d_gene: TRBD1
v_gene: TRBV5-1
j_gene: TRBJ2-5

CDR3aa: CASSWTDNQPQHF
CDR3nt: TGTGCCAGTAGTTGGACAGACAATCAGCCCCAGCATTTT
abundance: .
d_gene: .
v_gene: TRBV19
j_gene: TRBJ1-5

CDR3aa: CASSQEPGTAYEQYF
CDR3nt: TGCGCCAGCAGCCAAGAACCCGGGACAGCCTACGAGCAGTACTTC
abundance: .
d_gene: TRBD1
v_gene: TRBV4-1
j_gene: TRBJ2-7

CDR3aa: CASIMGGDGLPGANVLTF
CDR3nt: TGTGCCAGCATTATGGGAGGGGACGGCTTGCCTGGGGCCAACGTCCTGACTTTC
abundance: .
d_gene: TRBD2
v_gene: TRBV3-1/TRBV3-2
j_gene: TRBJ2-6

CDR3aa: CASSLGGTASSYNEQFF
CDR3nt: TGCGCCAGCAGCTTGGGGGGGACAGCCAGCTCCTACAATGAGCAGTTCTTC
abundance: once
d_gene: TRBD1
v_gene: TRBV5-1
j_gene: TRBJ2-1

CDR3aa: CATSRADRDGEQYF
CDR3nt: TGTGCCACCAGCAGGGCGGACAGGGACGGCGAGCAGTACTTC
abundance: few
d_gene: TRBD1
v_gene: TRBV15
j_gene: TRBJ2-7

CDR3aa: CASSSTGPYGYTF
CDR3nt: TGTGCCAGCAGTTCGACAGGGCCCTATGGCTACACCTTC
abundance: .
d_gene: TRBD1
v_gene: TRBV12-3/TRBV12-4
j_gene: TRBJ1-2

CDR3aa: CASSQASSGPQETQYF
CDR3nt: TGCGCCAGCAGCCAAGCTTCCAGCGGGCCCCAAGAGACCCAGTACTTC
abundance: .
d_gene: .
v_gene: TRBV4-1
j_gene: TRBJ2-5

CDR3aa: CASSQSERFDYYEQYF
CDR3nt: TGTGCCAGCAGCCAGTCCGAGCGGTTCGATTACTACGAGCAGTACTTC
abundance: .
d_gene: .
v_gene: TRBV14
j_gene: TRBJ2-7

CDR3aa: CASSPGDNLVRTDTQYF
CDR3nt: TGCGCCAGCTCTCCTGGGGACAACCTGGTTCGCACAGATACGCAGTATTTT
abundance: .
d_gene: .
v_gene: TRBV23-1
j_gene: TRBJ2-3

CDR3aa: CSASSSGRWQETQYF
CDR3nt: TGCAGTGCTAGTAGTAGCGGGAGATGGCAAGAGACCCAGTACTTC
abundance: .
d_gene: TRBD2
v_gene: TRBV20-1
j_gene: TRBJ2-5

CDR3aa: CASSTLPGQPYEQYF
CDR3nt: TGTGCCAGTAGTACCCTCCCGGGACAGCCCTACGAGCAGTACTTC
abundance: few
d_gene: TRBD1
v_gene: TRBV19
j_gene: TRBJ2-7

CDR3aa: CSVVGDTTGHQHF
CDR3nt: TGCAGCGTTGTGGGTGATACAACGGGACACCAGCATTTT
abundance: many
d_gene: .
v_gene: TRBV29-1
j_gene: TRBJ1-5

CDR3aa: CASSLGSGQRNSPLHF
CDR3nt: TGTGCCAGCAGCTTAGGGTCAGGGCAACGGAATTCACCCCTCCACTTT
abundance: .
d_gene: .
v_gene: TRBV7-9
j_gene: TRBJ1-6

CDR3aa: CASSIARSNYGYTF
CDR3nt: TGTGCCAGTAGTATAGCAAGGAGTAACTATGGCTACACCTTC
abundance: .
d_gene: .
v_gene: TRBV19
j_gene: TRBJ1-2

CDR3aa: CASSTPGQGIRNSPLHF
CDR3nt: TGTGCCAGTAGTACTCCGGGACAGGGTATCAGGAATTCACCCCTCCACTTT
abundance: .
d_gene: TRBD1
v_gene: TRBV19
j_gene: TRBJ1-6

CDR3aa: CASTSTRGNTEAFF
CDR3nt: TGTGCCAGCACCTCGACTCGGGGGAACACTGAAGCTTTCTTT
abundance: .
d_gene: .
v_gene: TRBV14
j_gene: TRBJ1-1

CDR3aa: CASSTETGEAFF
CDR3nt: TGTGCCAGCAGCACAGAGACAGGAGAAGCTTTCTTT
abundance: .
d_gene: .
v_gene: TRBV7-9
j_gene: TRBJ1-1

CDR3aa: CASSLRLAGADEQYF
CDR3nt: TGTGCCAGCAGCTTAAGGCTAGCGGGAGCTGATGAGCAGTACTTC
abundance: once
d_gene: TRBD2
v_gene: TRBV7-6
j_gene: TRBJ2-7

CDR3aa: CASRLGTGKSYEQYF
CDR3nt: TGTGCAAGTCGCTTAGGGACAGGGAAATCCTACGAGCAGTACTTC
abundance: .
d_gene: .
v_gene: TRBV12-2
j_gene: TRBJ2-7

CDR3aa: CASSQEAPGLMAYEQYF
CDR3nt: TGCGCCAGCAGCCAAGAGGCACCGGGACTGATGGCCTACGAGCAGTACTTC
abundance: .
d_gene: .
v_gene: TRBV4-1
j_gene: TRBJ2-7

CDR3aa: CASRTRGLGYNEQFF
CDR3nt: TGTGCCAGCCGTACCCGCGGGTTGGGCTACAATGAGCAGTTCTTC
abundance: .
d_gene: .
v_gene: TRBV27
j_gene: TRBJ2-1

CDR3aa: CACSRSGNNEQFF
CDR3nt: TGTGCTTGTTCTAGGTCGGGAAACAATGAGCAGTTCTTC
abundance: .
d_gene: .
v_gene: TRBV30
j_gene: TRBJ2-1

CDR3aa: CASSRGTGGNQPQHF
CDR3nt: TGCGCCAGCAGCAGGGGGACAGGCGGAAATCAGCCCCAGCATTTT
abundance: .
d_gene: TRBD1
v_gene: TRBV5-1
j_gene: TRBJ1-5

CDR3aa: CASALDSNSNQPQHF
CDR3nt: TGTGCCAGTGCCCTGGACTCTAATAGCAATCAGCCCCAGCATTTT
abundance: once
d_gene: .
v_gene: TRBV19
j_gene: TRBJ1-5

CDR3aa: CATSSRVAGGPGETQYF
CDR3nt: TGTGCCACCAGCTCTCGGGTAGCGGGAGGGCCTGGGGAGACCCAGTACTTC
abundance: .
d_gene: TRBD2
v_gene: TRBV24-1
j_gene: TRBJ2-5

CDR3aa: CASTLNWASGRRGEQFF
CDR3nt: TGTGCCAGCACCCTAAATTGGGCTAGCGGGAGGAGGGGTGAGCAGTTCTTC
abundance: .
d_gene: TRBD2
v_gene: TRBV28
j_gene: TRBJ2-1

CDR3aa: CASRERFSGNTIYF
CDR3nt: TGTGCCAGCAGGGAGCGCTTCTCTGGAAACACCATATATTTT
abundance: .
d_gene: .
v_gene: TRBV6-5
j_gene: TRBJ1-3